This T cell receptor (beta chain) originates from a study of early T cells in non-severe SARS-CoV-2 infection. At the level of the study: Sequencing targeted bulk RNA from unsorted whole blood, leaving chains unpaired.

This clonotype showed up many times. Individual cDNA molecules each received unique molecular identifiers attached to them. TCRdb processed the 5' RACE reads anew with MiXCR; each CDR3 protein has one entry. The table has roughly 38,000 distinct CDR3 sequences, 5% to 6.5% seen once; the top ten hold 6% to 9%. The clonotype comes from an adult who was a healthcare worker with PCR-confirmed SARS-CoV-2 infection or an uninfected control (not recorded which). Specimen: whole blood.

The CDR3 protein is CSAKAGHFTDTQYF. The CDR3 DNA is TGCAGTGCTAAGGCCGGACATTTCACAGATACGCAGTATTTT. The V and J genes are TRBV20-1 and TRBJ2-3; the D gene is possibly TRBD1 (5 bases). Looked up from germline, CDR1 is DFQATT and CDR2 is SNEGSKA (reference sequence). The CDR3 loop spans 14 amino acids. V lost 4 bases to trimming and J lost 2 bases, with 13 bases between them.